These 5 T cell receptor beta chains originate from one sample sequenced in a study of blood T cells in healthy people across ages. A sample-barcoded 5' primer and a J-beta primer mix were used in a second PCR of about 7 to 11 cycles. TCRdb re-called the 5' RACE reads with MiXCR, one entry per CDR3 protein. The top ten hold 6.5% to 8.5% of the sample, which has about 1.4 million distinct CDR3 sequences, approximately 60% seen once. Sequencing was performed on blood. The receptors were sampled from a man between 18 and 29 years old in good health.

The sample holds a few counts of this clonotype. The chain joins TRBV29-1 to TRBJ1-2, with D tentatively TRBD1 (5 bases). Deletions cut 7 bases from V and 8 bases from J, with 14 bases between. The CDR3 length is 11 residues. Germline-derived CDR1 and CDR2 are SQVTM and ANQGSEA. CDR3 residues: CSAGVSGGYTF. The CDR3 DNA reads as TGCAGCGCGGGGGTTTCGGGAGGCTACACCTTC.

The V and J genes are TRBV5-5 and TRBJ2-1; weak D call: TRBD2 (7 bases). Trimming cost V 2 bases and J 8 bases, with 14 bases left between them. There are 14 residues in the CDR3. Germline CDR1 reads SGHKS; CDR2 reads YYEKEE (reference sequence). The DNA of the CDR3 is TGTGCCAGCAGCTTAGGGGGGGGGCCCCATGAGCAGTTCTTC. Translation gives CASSLGGGPHEQFF.

The rearrangement uses TRBV20-1 and TRBJ2-7; 9 bases are a match to TRBD1. V shed 2 bases and J 5 bases; nucleotides not matched to a gene: 10. Germline V gene sequence: CDR1 DFQATT, CDR2 SNEGSKA (reference sequence). This CDR3 contains 15 residues. CDR3 amino acids: CSARFPGTGSHEQYF. DNA for the CDR3: TGCAGTGCTAGATTCCCCGGGACAGGGAGCCACGAGCAGTACTTC.

This sequence joins TRBV4-1 and TRBJ1-3; no clear D gene. The ends were cut back, 2 bases at V and 0 bases at J, with 14 bases in the middle. Germline V CDR1 and CDR2: MGHRA, YSYEKL. There are 17 residues in the CDR3. Here the CDR3 reads CASSQFENTNSGNTIYF. CDR3 nucleotide sequence: TGCGCCAGCAGCCAATTTGAGAACACAAACTCTGGAAACACCATATATTTT.

For this clonotype: One junction end does not reproduce the germline sequence, and a read error may be involved. The genes are TRBV28 and TRBJ2-5, with D unclear. Germline V gene data show CDR1 as MDHEN and CDR2 as SYDVKM. This CDR3 has 15 residues. The CDR3 here is CASSFFRQLEETQYF. The DNA for the CDR3 is TGTGCCAGTAGTTTCTTTAGGCAGTTAGAAGAGACCCAGTACTTC.